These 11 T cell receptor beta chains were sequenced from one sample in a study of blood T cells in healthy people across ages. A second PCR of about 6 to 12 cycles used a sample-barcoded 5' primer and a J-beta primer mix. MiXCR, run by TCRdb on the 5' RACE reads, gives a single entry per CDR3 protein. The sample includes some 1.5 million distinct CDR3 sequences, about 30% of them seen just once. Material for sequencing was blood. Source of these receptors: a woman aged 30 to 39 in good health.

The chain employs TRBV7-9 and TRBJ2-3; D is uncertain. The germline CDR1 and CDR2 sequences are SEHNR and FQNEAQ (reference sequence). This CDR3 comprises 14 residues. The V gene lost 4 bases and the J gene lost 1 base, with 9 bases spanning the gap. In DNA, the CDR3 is TGTGCCAGCAGCTCCACCCAGGGCACAGATACGCAGTATTTT. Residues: CASSSTQGTDTQYF.

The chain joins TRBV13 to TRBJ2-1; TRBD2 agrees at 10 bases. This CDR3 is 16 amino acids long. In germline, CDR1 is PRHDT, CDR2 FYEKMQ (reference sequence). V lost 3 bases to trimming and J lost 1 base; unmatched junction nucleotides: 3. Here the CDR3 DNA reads TGTGCCAGCAGCTTTAGCGGGAGGACGTCCTACAATGAGCAGTTCTTC. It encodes CASSFSGRTSYNEQFF.

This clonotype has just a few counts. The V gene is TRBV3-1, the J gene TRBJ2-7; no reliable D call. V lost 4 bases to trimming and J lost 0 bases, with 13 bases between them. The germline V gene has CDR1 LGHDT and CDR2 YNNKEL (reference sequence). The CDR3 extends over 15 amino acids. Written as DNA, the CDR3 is TGTGCCAGCAGCCCCGTGGGTGGAAGCTCCTACGAGCAGTACTTC. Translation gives CASSPVGGSSYEQYF.

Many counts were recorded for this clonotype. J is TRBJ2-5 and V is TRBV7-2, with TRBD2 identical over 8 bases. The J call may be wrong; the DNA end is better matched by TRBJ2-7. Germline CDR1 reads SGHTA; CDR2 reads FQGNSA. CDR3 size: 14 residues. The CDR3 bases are TGTGCCAGCAGCTTAGGACTAGCGTGGCGCGAGCAGTACTTC. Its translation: CASSLGLAWREQYF.

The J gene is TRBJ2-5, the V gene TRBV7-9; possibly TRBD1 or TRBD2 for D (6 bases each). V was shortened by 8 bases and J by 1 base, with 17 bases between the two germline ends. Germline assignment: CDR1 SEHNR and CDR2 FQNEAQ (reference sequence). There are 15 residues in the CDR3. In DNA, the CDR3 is TGTGCCAGCTGGACACTAAAGGGGGGCCAAGAGACCCAGTACTTC. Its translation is CASWTLKGGQETQYF. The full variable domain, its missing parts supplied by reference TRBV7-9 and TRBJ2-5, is DTGVSQNPRHKITKRGQNVTFRCDPISEHNRLYWYRQTLGQGPEFLTYFQNEAQLEKSRLLSDRFSAERPKGSFSTLEIQRTEQGDSAMYLCASWTLKGGQETQYFGPGTRLLVL.

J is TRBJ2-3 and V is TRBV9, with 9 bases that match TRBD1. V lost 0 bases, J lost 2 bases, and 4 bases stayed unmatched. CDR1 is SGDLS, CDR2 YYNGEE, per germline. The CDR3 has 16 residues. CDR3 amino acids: CASSVATGGLTDTQYF. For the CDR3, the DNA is TGTGCCAGCAGCGTAGCTACAGGGGGCCTCACAGATACGCAGTATTTT.

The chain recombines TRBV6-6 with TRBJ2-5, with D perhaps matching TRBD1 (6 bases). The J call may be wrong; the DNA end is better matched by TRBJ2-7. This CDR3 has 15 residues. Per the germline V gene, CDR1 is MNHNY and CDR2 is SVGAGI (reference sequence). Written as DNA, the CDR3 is TGTGCCAGCAGTTTGAGGACAGCCCCTCGCTACGAGCAGTACTTC. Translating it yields CASSLRTAPRYEQYF.

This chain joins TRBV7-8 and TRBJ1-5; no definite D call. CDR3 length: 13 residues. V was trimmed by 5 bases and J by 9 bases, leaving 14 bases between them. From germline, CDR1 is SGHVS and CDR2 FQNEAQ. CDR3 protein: CASSGLRASPQHF. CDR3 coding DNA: TGTGCCAGCAGCGGCCTCCGGGCCTCGCCCCAGCATTTT.

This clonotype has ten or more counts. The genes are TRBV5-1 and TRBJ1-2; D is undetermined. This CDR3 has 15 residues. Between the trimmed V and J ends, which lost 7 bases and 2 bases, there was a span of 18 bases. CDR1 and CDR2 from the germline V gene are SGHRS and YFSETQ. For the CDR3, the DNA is TGCGCCAGCCGGCTATGGGAGGACCCCAACTATGGCTACACCTTC. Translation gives CASRLWEDPNYGYTF.

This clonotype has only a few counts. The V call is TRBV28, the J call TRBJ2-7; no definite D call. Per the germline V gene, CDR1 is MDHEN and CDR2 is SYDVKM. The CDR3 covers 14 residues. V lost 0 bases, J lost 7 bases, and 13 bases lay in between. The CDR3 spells CASSLWARWEEQYF. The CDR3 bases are TGTGCCAGCAGTTTATGGGCGAGATGGGAAGAGCAGTACTTC.

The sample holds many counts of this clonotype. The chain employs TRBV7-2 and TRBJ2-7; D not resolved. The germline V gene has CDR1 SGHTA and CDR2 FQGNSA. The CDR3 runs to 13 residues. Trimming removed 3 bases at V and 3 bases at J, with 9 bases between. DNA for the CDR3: TGTGCCAGCAGCTTGGGCGGACGCTACGAGCAGTACTTC. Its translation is CASSLGGRYEQYF.